This entry describes one T cell receptor beta chain. Antigen unknown. The PCR had 60 Vbeta and 13 Jbeta primers. The table came from immunoSEQ multiplex PCR; TCRdb's copy has only in-frame clones and leaves some out. The profile shows 100,000 to 150,000 clones, more than 60% of them singletons. These data belong to a study of cytomegalovirus exposure and HLA in healthy donors. Points from the study as a whole: Reportedly, diagnosis of cytomegalovirus status by the classifier showed high specificity and sensitivity. The study flagged some 180 TCR beta chains as cytomegalovirus-associated.

This CDR3 has 16 amino acids. With V trimmed by 3 bases and J by 0 bases, 4 bases remained unmatched. Germline assignment: CDR1 SGHTA and CDR2 FQGNSA. This TCR was sampled from a woman aged 55-70 years in good health and CMV-seropositive. The specimen sequenced was PBMCs. The chain recombines TRBV7-2 with TRBJ2-1; 8 bases are shared with TRBD2. CDR3 residues: CASSFIAGTSYNEQFF. CDR3 DNA: TGTGCCAGCAGCTTCATAGCGGGGACCTCCTACAATGAGCAGTTCTTC.